This T cell receptor beta chain is drawn from a study of blood T cell repertoires in COVID-19. Here immunoSEQ multiplex PCR was the method, and the copy in TCRdb shows in-frame clones only, minus some. In the table there are around 150,000 clones, 65% to 90% of which are singletons. This CDR3 has 11 amino acids. Germline CDR1 and CDR2: DFQATT and SNEGSKA (reference sequence). V and J are TRBV20-1 and TRBJ2-3, with 7 bases aligning to TRBD1. Source material: peripheral blood. This receptor was obtained from a man between 65 and 85 years old with acute or convalescent COVID-19. The CDR3, as DNA: TGCAGCGCCCAGGGGGTCGATACGCAGTATTTT. Its translation is CSAQGVDTQYF.